The rows below give T cell receptor beta chains drawn from one sample of a study of T cell repertoires in cytomegalovirus infection. Via MiXCR, TCRdb re-called the reads, giving one row per CDR3 protein. The table has hundreds of thousands of distinct CDR3 sequences, 9.6% seen once; the top ten hold approximately 2.4%. Sequencing input: PBMCs. These receptors all come from a human donor in good health (CMV status not recorded). Some clones in this sample may be carry-over from other donors' samples. The CDR3 runs from the conserved cysteine through the conserved F or W. The D gene is left open where the match is weak. The size of a clone is reported for some rows only, either as once, few or many, or as a class for expanded clones.

d_call j_call v_call clone_size cdr3_nt cdr3_aa
NA TRBJ2-3 TRBV29-1 NA TGCAGCGTTGCGGTCAGCACAGATACGCAGTATTTT CSVAVSTDTQYF
NA TRBJ2-5 TRBV20-1 many TGCAGTGCTACCCTAGGGGGTAAGGAGACCCAGTACTTC CSATLGGKETQYF
NA TRBJ2-5 TRBV5-4 many TGTGCCAGCAAGCCGGGGGAAACCGTTCAAGAGACCCAGTACTTC CASKPGETVQETQYF
NA TRBJ2-3 TRBV28 few TGTGCCAGCAGTTTACTAGGCCCGGCTACGCAGTATTTT CASSLLGPATQYF
NA TRBJ2-7 TRBV7-2 many TGTGCCAGCACCCGATTGGGGACGGGGAACTACGAGCAGTACTTC CASTRLGTGNYEQYF
NA TRBJ2-2 TRBV29-1 many TGCAGCGCCCATACAGGAGGAAACACCGGGGAGCTGTTTTTT CSAHTGGNTGELFF
NA TRBJ2-1 TRBV15 NA TGTGCCACCAGCAGAGGACCTCTGGATGAGCAGTTCTTC CATSRGPLDEQFF
NA TRBJ2-1 TRBV2 NA TGTGCCAGCAGTGAGAGGGGGAGGGAGCTCTCCTACAATGAGCAGTTCTTC CASSERGRELSYNEQFF
NA TRBJ2-5 TRBV20-1 NA TGCAGTGCTAGTGGGGTAGAGACCCAGTACTTC CSASGVETQYF
NA TRBJ1-1 TRBV7-9 few TGTGCCAGCAGTGCCTACGGAGAAGCTTTCTTT CASSAYGEAFF
NA TRBJ1-5 TRBV7-6 many TGTGCCAGCAGCCCCAATCCACCAGGGCTCAATCAGCCCCAGCATTTT CASSPNPPGLNQPQHF
NA TRBJ1-6 TRBV2 many TGTGCCAGCAGGAACCGGGGGCAGCTCTATAATTCACCCCTCCACTTT CASRNRGQLYNSPLHF
TRBD1 TRBJ1-4 TRBV27 many TGTGCCAGCAGTCCCGGGACAGGGGCCTCGAGACTGTTTTTT CASSPGTGASRLFF
NA TRBJ2-1 TRBV20-1 many TGCAGTGCTAGAGGCCGGAACAATGAGCAGTTCTTC CSARGRNNEQFF
NA TRBJ1-5 TRBV6-2/TRBV6-3 many TGTGCCAGCAGTTCCCATGTTTGGGGGTATCAGCCCCAGCATTTT CASSSHVWGYQPQHF
NA TRBJ2-3 TRBV28 NA TGTGCCAGCAGTTTCCTCTGGCGGAACACAGATACGCAGTATTTT CASSFLWRNTDTQYF
NA TRBJ2-3 TRBV20-1 many TGCAGTGCTTCCGGGACCCATAGCGCAGATACGCAGTATTTT CSASGTHSADTQYF
NA TRBJ1-5 TRBV6-2/TRBV6-3 NA TGTGCCAGCAGTTACATAGAGTTGCGGGCTAGCAATCAGCCCCAGCATTTT CASSYIELRASNQPQHF
TRBD1 TRBJ1-6 TRBV20-1 many TGCAGTGCTAGAGCCGGGACAGATTATTATAATTCACCCCTCCACTTT CSARAGTDYYNSPLHF
NA TRBJ2-5 TRBV7-9 NA TGTGCCAGCACCTTACCGGGCCAAGAGACCCAGTACTTC CASTLPGQETQYF
TRBD1 TRBJ2-5 TRBV20-1 few TGCAGTGCTGATACCGGGACAGGGGTTCTAATCCAAGAGACCCAGTACTTC CSADTGTGVLIQETQYF
NA TRBJ1-6 TRBV6-2/TRBV6-3 many TGTGCCAGCAGTTCGCGAAGCCAGGGCCTCTTCTCACCCCTCCACTTT CASSSRSQGLFSPLHF
NA TRBJ2-2 TRBV11-3 many TGTGCCAGCAGCCACTACACCGGGGAGCTGTTTTTT CASSHYTGELFF
NA TRBJ2-5 TRBV5-4 NA TGTTCCAGCAGCCAGGGAGGGGGCACCCAAGAGACCCAGTACTTC CSSSQGGGTQETQYF
TRBD1 TRBJ1-1 TRBV14 NA TGTGCCAGCAGCCAAGCTGGGACAGGGCTTAGGGCTTTCTTT CASSQAGTGLRAFF
NA TRBJ2-1 TRBV11-3 few TGTGCCAGCAGCTTAGAAGGACTCAACTCCTACAATGAGCAGTTCTTC CASSLEGLNSYNEQFF
NA TRBJ2-4 TRBV6-5 many TGTGCCAGCAGTTCCCCAGCCAAAAACATTCAGTACTTC CASSSPAKNIQYF
NA TRBJ2-1 TRBV2 many TGTGCCAGCAGTGCCCTCGTCCTGGTCAATGAGCAGTTCTTC CASSALVLVNEQFF
NA TRBJ1-3 TRBV7-2 many TGTGCCAGCAGTTGGGACGGAGCCGCCAACACCATATATTTT CASSWDGAANTIYF
NA TRBJ2-2 TRBV6-5 many TGTGCCAGCAGTTACATCCGTAATCTGGGACACACCGGGGAGCTGTTTTTT CASSYIRNLGHTGELFF
NA TRBJ2-1 TRBV12-3/TRBV12-4 many TGTGCCAGCACCCACCCGGGGTCCCTGGCTTTGGAGCAGTTCTTC CASTHPGSLALEQFF
TRBD1 TRBJ2-2 TRBV6-2/TRBV6-3 many TGTGCCAGCAGTTATCGGACAGGGATCGGGGAGCTGTTTTTT CASSYRTGIGELFF
TRBD1 TRBJ1-1 TRBV28 few TGTGCCGGCGCGTCAGGGGGCGCAGGGACTGAAGCTTTCTTT CAGASGGAGTEAFF
NA TRBJ2-6 TRBV20-1 many TGCAGTGTTAGGGGAGATGGGGCCAACGTCCTGACTTTC CSVRGDGANVLTF
TRBD1 TRBJ2-5 TRBV7-7 many TGTGCTAGCAGCATGGACAGGGAAAGGCAAGAGACCCAGTACTTC CASSMDRERQETQYF
TRBD1 TRBJ2-1 TRBV29-1 NA TGCAGCGTTGTCTCCACAGGGGGCCGGGACAATGAGCAGTTCTTC CSVVSTGGRDNEQFF
TRBD1 TRBJ1-1 TRBV20-1 NA TGCAGTGCCGATTCTCCCCGGGACAGGGGAGAGGGGAACACTGAAGCTTTCTTT CSADSPRDRGEGNTEAFF